This T cell receptor (beta chain) was sequenced for a study of shared clonotypes between healthy human individuals. Study observations and caveats: Since donors were few, the genetic and exposure-history diversity represented was limited.

As to this clone: The antigen is not known.

The method was immunoSEQ multiplex PCR; TCRdb's version includes in-frame clones alone and lacks a portion of them. The sample has about 1.4 million clones, roughly 96% seen once; the top ten hold roughly 1.2%. Germline V gene data show CDR1 as SGDLS and CDR2 as YYNGEE. The germline V and J ends were trimmed by 0 bases and 5 bases, with 12 bases remaining between them. The CDR3 is made up of 14 amino acids. The sequencing input was naive CD4+ T cells sorted from blood. Specified subset: CD45RA+ positively selected. The rearrangement uses TRBV9 and TRBJ2-7; a weak D match, TRBD2 (5 bases). This clonotype was obtained from a man aged 30 to 39 in good health. Written as DNA, the CDR3 is TGTGCCAGCAGCGTAGGGCGGGTGAGGGACGAGCAGTACTTC. Encoded protein: CASSVGRVRDEQYF.